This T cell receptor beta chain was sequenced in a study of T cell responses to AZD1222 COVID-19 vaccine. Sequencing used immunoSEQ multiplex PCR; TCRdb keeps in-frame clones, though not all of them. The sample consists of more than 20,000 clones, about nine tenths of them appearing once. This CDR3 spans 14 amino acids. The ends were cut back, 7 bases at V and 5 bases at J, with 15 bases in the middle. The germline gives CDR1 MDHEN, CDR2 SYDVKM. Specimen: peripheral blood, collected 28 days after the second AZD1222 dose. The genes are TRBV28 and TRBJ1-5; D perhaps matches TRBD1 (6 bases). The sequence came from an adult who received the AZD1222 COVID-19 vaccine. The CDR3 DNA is TGTGCCAGCAAGGGGGGAGGCGGACATCAGCCCCAGCATTTT. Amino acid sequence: CASKGGGGHQPQHF. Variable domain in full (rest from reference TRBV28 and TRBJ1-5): DVKVTQSSRYLVKRTGEKVFLECVQDMDHENMFWYRQDPGLGLRLIYFSYDVKMKEKGDIPEGYSVSREKKERFSLILESASTNQTSMYLCASKGGGGHQPQHFGDGTRLSIL.